This TCR beta chain derives from a study of identifying expanded T cells in peripheral blood. Overall study findings and caveats: Variance in clone template counts between approximately 2-week samples significantly increased with total template count across all healthy donors. Approximately 1.1 clones differed between technical replicates, versus approximately 16 and 20 over time.

No infections or other immune events were documented during collection. On this clone itself: Its antigen is as yet unknown.

Clones were read by immunoSEQ multiplex PCR, and TCRdb kept only the in-frame ones, dropping some. The table shows under 95,000 clones, with approximately 89% occurring only once. V lost 4 bases and J 0 bases, leaving 9 bases between the germline ends. The CDR3 totals 14 residues. Germline V CDR1 and CDR2: SGHTS, YDEGEE. This clonotype was obtained from a person between 18 and 69 years old in good health. What was sequenced was blood. The chain has TRBV5-8 and TRBJ2-3, with D possibly being TRBD2 (5 bases). The CDR3 sequence: CASSRGASTDTQYF. In DNA, the CDR3 is TGTGCCAGCAGCCGGGGAGCTAGCACAGATACGCAGTATTTT.